The present T cell receptor (beta chain) was sequenced within a study of blood T cell repertoires in COVID-19. Background on the study: Samples of COVID-19 (acute and convalescent) were obtained from the United States, Italy and Spain. T cells, B-cell-depleted T cells, or PBMCs provided the cDNA or gDNA that served as material.

Germline loops: CDR1 LGHDT, CDR2 YNNKEL (reference sequence). Trimming took off 0 bases at V and 5 bases at J, with 13 bases between the two ends. The CDR3 totals 15 residues. As handled by the study authors: The assay estimated nucleated cells by amplifying reference gene primers. The data were produced by immunoSEQ multiplex PCR, yet TCRdb's version contains in-frame clones alone and is incomplete. The DNA was the basis for D and trimming; V, J and clone size are from that table. The top ten hold 47% of the sample, which has roughly 65,000 clones, about four fifths seen once. This clone was seen a handful of times.

Material: peripheral blood. The chain couples TRBV3-1 (or the pseudogene TRBV3-2) to TRBJ2-5, with D possibly TRBD2 on 5 matching bases. The receptor was derived from a human donor in a cohort sampled during active COVID-19. The CDR3 DNA reads as TGTGCCAGCAGCCAAGAGGGAGCGCGAAGGGAGACCCAGTACTTC. Protein: CASSQEGARRETQYF.